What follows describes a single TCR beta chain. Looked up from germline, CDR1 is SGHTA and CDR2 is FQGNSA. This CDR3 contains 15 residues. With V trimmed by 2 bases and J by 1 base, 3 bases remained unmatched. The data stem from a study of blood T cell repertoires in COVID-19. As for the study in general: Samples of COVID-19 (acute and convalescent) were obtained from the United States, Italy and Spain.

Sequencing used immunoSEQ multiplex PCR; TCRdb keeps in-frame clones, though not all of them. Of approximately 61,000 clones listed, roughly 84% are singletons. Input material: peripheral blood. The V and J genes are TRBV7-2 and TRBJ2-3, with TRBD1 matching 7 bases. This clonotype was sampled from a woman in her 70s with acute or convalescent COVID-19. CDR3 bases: TGTGCCAGCAGCTTATTTCAGGGGGGCACAGATACGCAGTATTTT. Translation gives CASSLFQGGTDTQYF.